Listed below are T cell receptor beta chains from one sample, sequenced in a study of vaccination and CD4 T cells after COVID-19. Their recognized antigens are unknown. One entry per CDR3 protein, called by TCRdb with MiXCR from the PCR reads. The table has 9,400 or so distinct CDR3 sequences, 45% to 50% seen once. What was sequenced was CD4+ T cells from blood, cultured in vitro. The receptor set was obtained from a human donor who had recovered from COVID-19. Each CDR3 is given with its conserved first and last residue. The D gene is left open where the match is weak. Not all rows give a size; the values are once, few, many and, for expanded clones, a class.

v_gene	abundance	j_gene	len	d_gene	CDR3aa	CDR3nt
TRBV6-5	few	TRBJ1-5	11	NA	CASSSNQPQHF	TGTGCCAGCAGTTCTAATCAGCCCCAGCATTTT
TRBV4-1	NA	TRBJ1-2	14	NA	CASSRIVSNYGYTF	TGCGCCAGCAGCCGGATAGTATCTAACTATGGCTACACCTTC
TRBV10-3	NA	TRBJ2-3	17	TRBD2	CAISGGLAGGGTDTQYF	TGTGCCATCAGTGGGGGACTAGCGGGGGGTGGTACAGATACGCAGTATTTT
TRBV6-1	few	TRBJ1-2	14	TRBD1	CASSHKDREGGYTF	TGTGCCAGCAGTCACAAAGACAGGGAAGGTGGCTACACCTTC
TRBV6-1	NA	TRBJ2-7	16	NA	CASSAGIQRKGHEQYF	TGTGCCAGCAGTGCAGGAATCCAACGCAAGGGCCACGAGCAGTACTTC
TRBV6-5	NA	TRBJ1-2	19	NA	CASSYSIGGGQAPNYGYTF	TGTGCCAGCAGTTACTCGATTGGCGGGGGCCAGGCCCCTAACTATGGCTACACCTTC
TRBV6-5	few	TRBJ2-3	14	NA	CASSYQLATDTQYF	TGTGCCAGCAGTTACCAACTAGCCACAGATACGCAGTATTTT
TRBV6-1	NA	TRBJ2-7	13	TRBD1	CASRGTGFKEQYF	TGTGCCTCCCGGGGGACAGGGTTCAAGGAGCAGTACTTC
TRBV15	few	TRBJ2-7	17	NA	CATSRDRGGRSSYEQYF	TGTGCCACCAGCAGAGATCGGGGCGGGCGGAGCTCCTACGAGCAGTACTTC
TRBV18	NA	TRBJ1-2	15	NA	CASSPPSLEDYGYTF	TGTGCCAGCTCACCACCGTCGCTCGAGGACTATGGCTACACCTTC
TRBV21-1	NA	TRBJ2-5	16	NA	CASSRGLAGHQETQYF	TGTGCCAGCAGCCGTGGACTAGCGGGACACCAAGAGACCCAGTACTTC
TRBV28	few	TRBJ1-5	12	NA	CASSSPTLPQHF	TGTGCCAGCAGTTCCCCGACGCTGCCCCAGCATTTT
TRBV10-1	NA	TRBJ1-3	16	NA	CASRRTAFYSGNTIYF	TGCGCCAGCAGGCGGACAGCTTTTTACTCTGGAAACACCATATATTTT
TRBV20-1	few	TRBJ1-1	15	TRBD1	CSARELTGANTEAFF	TGCAGTGCTAGAGAACTGACAGGGGCTAACACTGAAGCTTTCTTT
TRBV20-1	NA	TRBJ2-7	17	TRBD1	CSARDHLGQGGVYEQYF	TGCAGTGCTAGAGATCACCTTGGACAGGGGGGTGTGTACGAGCAGTACTTC
TRBV6-1	NA	TRBJ2-2	15	NA	CASRVTVANTGELFF	TGTGCCAGCAGGGTGACAGTCGCGAACACCGGGGAGCTGTTTTTT
TRBV6-1	few	TRBJ2-6	17	TRBD1	CASSQRTGASGANVLTF	TGTGCCAGCAGTCAACGGACAGGGGCCTCTGGGGCCAACGTCCTGACTTTC
TRBV20-1	few	TRBJ1-2	13	NA	CSAPTETVYGYTF	TGCAGTGCTCCGACTGAGACCGTCTATGGCTACACCTTC
TRBV15	NA	TRBJ2-3	14	NA	CATSRDRGSGTQYF	TGTGCCACCAGCAGAGATCGGGGGAGTGGTACGCAGTATTTT
TRBV10-1	NA	TRBJ1-3	14	NA	CASSESYSGNTIYF	TGCGCCAGCAGTGAATCCTACTCTGGAAACACCATATATTTT
TRBV19	NA	TRBJ2-6	21	TRBD2	CASSIEGSGRAGGSGANVLTF	TGTGCCAGTAGTATAGAGGGTAGCGGGAGGGCCGGGGGGTCTGGGGCCAACGTCCTGACTTTC
TRBV6-1	few	TRBJ2-7	14	TRBD1	CASRDRVVPYEQYF	TGTGCCAGCAGGGACAGGGTGGTTCCCTACGAGCAGTACTTC
TRBV20-1	few	TRBJ2-7	13	TRBD1	CSASRDRAYEQYF	TGCAGTGCTAGCCGGGACAGAGCCTACGAGCAGTACTTC
TRBV10-3	few	TRBJ2-7	12	NA	CAISGGTYEQYF	TGTGCCATCAGTGGCGGAACCTACGAGCAGTACTTC
TRBV27	NA	TRBJ2-1	15	TRBD1	CASSLLQGAGNEQFF	TGTGCCAGCAGTTTACTCCAGGGGGCTGGAAATGAGCAGTTCTTC
TRBV3-1	NA	TRBJ1-2	14	TRBD1	CASSQDYGTGLYTF	TGTGCCAGCAGCCAAGATTACGGGACAGGCTTGTACACCTTC
TRBV27	NA	TRBJ1-2	13	NA	CASSSERARGYTF	TGTGCCAGCAGTTCAGAGAGGGCGCGAGGCTACACCTTC
TRBV6-5	few	TRBJ2-2	13	NA	CASSYDITGELFF	TGTGCCAGCAGTTATGATATCACCGGGGAGCTGTTTTTT
TRBV20-1	NA	TRBJ2-7	14	TRBD2	CSASSGSVSYEQYF	TGCAGTGCTAGTAGCGGGAGTGTATCCTACGAGCAGTACTTC
TRBV29-1	NA	TRBJ1-6	14	TRBD1	CSVGDRAGNSPLHF	TGCAGCGTTGGGGACAGGGCAGGGAATTCACCCCTCCACTTT
TRBV7-8	once	TRBJ2-3	14	NA	CASSPGRRGDTQYF	TGTGCCAGCAGCCCGGGAAGAAGGGGAGATACGCAGTATTTT
TRBV5-6	NA	TRBJ2-5	15	NA	CASSLRGRGQETQYF	TGTGCCAGCAGCCTACGGGGGCGGGGGCAAGAGACCCAGTACTTC
TRBV19	NA	TRBJ1-5	14	NA	CASSPRQFNQPQHF	TGTGCCAGTAGTCCCCGACAGTTTAATCAGCCCCAGCATTTT
TRBV20-1	NA	TRBJ2-1	13	NA	CSASGISYNEQFF	TGCAGTGCTAGCGGGATCTCCTACAATGAGCAGTTCTTC
TRBV7-9	few	TRBJ2-3	14	NA	CASSLAANTDTQYF	TGTGCCAGCAGCTTAGCGGCAAACACAGATACGCAGTATTTT
TRBV27	NA	TRBJ1-2	14	TRBD1	CATQSPGTDYGYTF	TGTGCCACCCAGTCGCCGGGGACAGACTATGGCTACACCTTC
TRBV12-3/TRBV12-4	NA	TRBJ2-5	15	TRBD2	CASSWTSGGPETQYF	TGTGCCAGCAGTTGGACTAGCGGGGGGCCAGAGACCCAGTACTTC
TRBV23-1	few	TRBJ2-3	16	NA	CASLITGKLQADTQYF	TGCGCCAGCCTGATCACAGGGAAGTTGCAAGCAGATACGCAGTATTTT
TRBV20-1	NA	TRBJ2-5	14	NA	CSAVRGGLAETQYF	TGCAGTGCTGTCAGGGGGGGCCTGGCAGAGACCCAGTACTTC
TRBV7-2	NA	TRBJ1-2	16	TRBD1	CASSLATGTGVYGYTF	TGTGCCAGCAGCTTAGCGACCGGGACAGGGGTCTATGGCTACACCTTC
TRBV10-3	NA	TRBJ2-7	16	TRBD2	CAIRGTSGRGNYEQYF	TGTGCCATCAGGGGGACTAGCGGGAGGGGAAACTACGAGCAGTACTTC
TRBV11-2	NA	TRBJ2-7	17	TRBD2	CASSLYLTGTSAYEQYF	TGTGCCAGCAGCCTCTACCTCACCGGGACTAGCGCCTACGAGCAGTACTTC
TRBV7-7	NA	TRBJ1-6	15	NA	CASSLGKQYNSPLHF	TGTGCTAGCAGCTTAGGAAAACAATATAATTCACCCCTCCACTTT
TRBV10-3	NA	TRBJ2-1	12	NA	CAIGPNLSEQFF	TGTGCCATCGGCCCTAATTTGAGTGAGCAGTTCTTC
TRBV7-2	few	TRBJ2-5	13	NA	CASSLPLVETQYF	TGTGCCAGCAGCCTCCCCTTGGTGGAGACCCAGTACTTC
TRBV12-3/TRBV12-4	NA	TRBJ1-2	13	NA	CASSLSLSGGYTF	TGTGCCAGCAGTTTATCGCTTTCGGGTGGCTACACCTTC
TRBV18	NA	TRBJ1-2	15	NA	CASSPVQSPETSYTF	TGTGCCAGCTCACCAGTGCAGTCACCGGAGACGAGCTACACCTTC
TRBV15	NA	TRBJ2-1	14	NA	CATSRAGNYNEQFF	TGTGCCACCAGCAGAGCGGGCAACTACAATGAGCAGTTCTTC
TRBV28	few	TRBJ1-6	13	NA	CASSLGPVVPLHF	TGTGCCAGCAGTTTAGGGCCGGTGGTTCCCCTCCACTTT
TRBV5-4	NA	TRBJ1-6	15	NA	CASSPPGGGNSPLHF	TGTGCCAGCAGTCCTCCCGGTGGGGGGAATTCACCCCTCCACTTT